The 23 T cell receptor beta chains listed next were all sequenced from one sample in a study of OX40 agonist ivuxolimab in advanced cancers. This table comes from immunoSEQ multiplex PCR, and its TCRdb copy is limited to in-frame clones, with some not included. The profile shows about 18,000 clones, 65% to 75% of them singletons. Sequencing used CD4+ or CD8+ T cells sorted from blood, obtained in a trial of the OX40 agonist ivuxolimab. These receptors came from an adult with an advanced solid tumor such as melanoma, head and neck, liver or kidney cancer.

The CDR3 DNA follows: TGTGCCAGCAGCTTAGAGAAGGATACCTACGAGCAGTACTTC. This codes for CASSLEKDTYEQYF. V is TRBV7-9 and J is TRBJ2-7; D is unclear. The CDR3 totals 14 residues. V was trimmed by 1 base and J by 2 bases, leaving 9 bases between them. The germline CDR1 and CDR2 sequences are SEHNR and FQNEAQ (reference sequence).

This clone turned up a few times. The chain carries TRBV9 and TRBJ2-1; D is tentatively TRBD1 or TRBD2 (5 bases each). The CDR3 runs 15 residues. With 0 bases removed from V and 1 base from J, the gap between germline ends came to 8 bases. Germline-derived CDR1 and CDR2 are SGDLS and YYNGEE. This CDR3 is CASSVAGGSYNEQFF. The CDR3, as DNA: TGTGCCAGCAGCGTAGCTGGGGGTTCCTACAATGAGCAGTTCTTC.

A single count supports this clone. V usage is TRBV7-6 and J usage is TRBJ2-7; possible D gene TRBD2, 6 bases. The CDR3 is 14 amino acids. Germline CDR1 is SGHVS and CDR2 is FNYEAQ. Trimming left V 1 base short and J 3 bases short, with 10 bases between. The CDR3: CASSLGGEVYEQYF. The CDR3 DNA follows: TGTGCCAGCAGCTTAGGAGGGGAGGTCTACGAGCAGTACTTC.

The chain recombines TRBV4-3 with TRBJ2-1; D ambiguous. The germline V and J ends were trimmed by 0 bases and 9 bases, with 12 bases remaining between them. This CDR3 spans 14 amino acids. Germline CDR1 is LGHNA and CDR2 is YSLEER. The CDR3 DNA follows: TGCGCCAGCAGCCAAGACTCCGTAGAGGCTGAGCAGTTCTTC. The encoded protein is CASSQDSVEAEQFF.

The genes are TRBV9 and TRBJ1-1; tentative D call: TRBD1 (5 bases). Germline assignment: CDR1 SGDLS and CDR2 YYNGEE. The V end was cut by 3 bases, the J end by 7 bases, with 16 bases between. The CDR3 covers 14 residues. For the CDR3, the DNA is TGTGCCAGCAGCGCGTGGGGGGAGGCGAGTGAAGCTTTCTTT. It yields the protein CASSAWGEASEAFF.

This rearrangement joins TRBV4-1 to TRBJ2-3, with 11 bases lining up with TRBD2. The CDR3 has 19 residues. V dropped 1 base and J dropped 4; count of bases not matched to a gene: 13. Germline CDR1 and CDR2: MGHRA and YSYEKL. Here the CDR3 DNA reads TGCGCCAGCAGCCAAGGATTAATCCCTAGCGGGAGGAGAGCAGATACGCAGTATTTT. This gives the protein CASSQGLIPSGRRADTQYF.

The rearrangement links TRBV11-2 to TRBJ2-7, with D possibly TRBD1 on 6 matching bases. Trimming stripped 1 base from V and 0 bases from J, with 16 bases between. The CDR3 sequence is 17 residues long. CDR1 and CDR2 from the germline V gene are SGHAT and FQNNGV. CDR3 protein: CASSLVLGSGDSYEQYF. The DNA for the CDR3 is TGTGCCAGCAGCTTAGTATTAGGGTCAGGGGACTCCTACGAGCAGTACTTC.

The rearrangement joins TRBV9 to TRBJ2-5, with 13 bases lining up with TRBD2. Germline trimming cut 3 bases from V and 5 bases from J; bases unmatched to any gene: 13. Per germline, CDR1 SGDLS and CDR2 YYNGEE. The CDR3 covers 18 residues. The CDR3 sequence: CASSEGLAGIPFRETQYF. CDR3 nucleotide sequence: TGTGCCAGCAGCGAGGGACTAGCGGGGATACCGTTTCGGGAGACCCAGTACTTC.

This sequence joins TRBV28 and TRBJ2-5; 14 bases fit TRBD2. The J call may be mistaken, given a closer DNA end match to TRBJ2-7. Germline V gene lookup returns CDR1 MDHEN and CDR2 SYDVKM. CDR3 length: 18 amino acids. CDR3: CASSSFGLAGGGGYEQYF. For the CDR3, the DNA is TGTGCCAGCAGTTCGTTCGGACTAGCGGGAGGAGGGGGCTACGAGCAGTACTTC.

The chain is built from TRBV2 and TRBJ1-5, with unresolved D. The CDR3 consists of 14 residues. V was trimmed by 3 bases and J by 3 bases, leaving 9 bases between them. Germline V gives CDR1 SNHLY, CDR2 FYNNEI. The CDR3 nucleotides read TGTGCCAGCAGTGACACCCTTGCCAATCAGCCCCAGCATTTT. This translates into CASSDTLANQPQHF.

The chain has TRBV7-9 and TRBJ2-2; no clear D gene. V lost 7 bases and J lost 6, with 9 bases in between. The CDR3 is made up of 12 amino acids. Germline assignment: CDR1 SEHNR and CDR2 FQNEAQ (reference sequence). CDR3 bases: TGTGCCAGCACCGACGGTTCCGGGGAGCTGTTTTTT. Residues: CASTDGSGELFF.

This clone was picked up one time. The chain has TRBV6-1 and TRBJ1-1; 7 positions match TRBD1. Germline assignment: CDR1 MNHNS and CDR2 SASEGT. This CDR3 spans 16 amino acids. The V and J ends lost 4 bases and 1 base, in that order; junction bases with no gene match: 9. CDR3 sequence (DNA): TGTGCCAGCAGTGGATTACAGGGGTTTGGGAACACTGAAGCTTTCTTT. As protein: CASSGLQGFGNTEAFF.

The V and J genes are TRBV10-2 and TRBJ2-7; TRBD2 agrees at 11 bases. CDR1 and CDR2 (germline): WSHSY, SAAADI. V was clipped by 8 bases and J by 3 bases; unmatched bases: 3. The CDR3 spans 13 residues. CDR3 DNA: TGCGCCAGCGGGGGACTAGCGGACTACGAGCAGTACTTC. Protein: CASGGLADYEQYF.

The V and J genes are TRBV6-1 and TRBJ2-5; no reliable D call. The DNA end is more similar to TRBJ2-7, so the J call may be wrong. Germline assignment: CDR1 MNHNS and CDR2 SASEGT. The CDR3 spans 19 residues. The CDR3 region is CASSEDRVSGVHWNYEQYF. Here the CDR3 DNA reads TGTGCCAGCAGTGAAGATCGTGTTTCTGGTGTTCACTGGAACTACGAGCAGTACTTC.

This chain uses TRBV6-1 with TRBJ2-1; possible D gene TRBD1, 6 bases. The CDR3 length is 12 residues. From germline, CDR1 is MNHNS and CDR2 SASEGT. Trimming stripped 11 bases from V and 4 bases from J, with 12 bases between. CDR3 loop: CAVGQSYNEQFF. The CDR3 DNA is TGTGCCGTCGGACAGAGTTACAATGAGCAGTTCTTC.

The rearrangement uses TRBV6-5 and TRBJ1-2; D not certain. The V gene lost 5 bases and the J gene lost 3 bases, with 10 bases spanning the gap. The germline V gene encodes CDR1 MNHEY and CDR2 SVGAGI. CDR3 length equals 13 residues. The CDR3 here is CASSPRRDYGYTF. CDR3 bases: TGTGCCAGCAGTCCCCGTAGGGACTATGGCTACACCTTC.

The CDR3 spells CASSPTSGLTDTQYF. In nucleotides, the CDR3 is TGTGCCAGCAGTCCTACTAGCGGGTTGACAGATACGCAGTATTTT. The rearrangement links TRBV27 to TRBJ2-3; 9 bases map to TRBD2. With 5 bases clipped from V and 3 bases from J, the junction kept 6 bases outside the gene matches. Germline CDR1 MNHEY, CDR2 SMNVEV (reference sequence). This CDR3 has 15 amino acids.

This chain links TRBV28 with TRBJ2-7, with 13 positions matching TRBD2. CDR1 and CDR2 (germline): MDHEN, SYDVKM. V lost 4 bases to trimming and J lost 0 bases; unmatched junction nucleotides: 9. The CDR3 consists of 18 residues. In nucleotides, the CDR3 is TGTGCCAGCAGTTCCCTGACTAGCGGGGGGCCGCGCTCCTACGAGCAGTACTTC. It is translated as CASSSLTSGGPRSYEQYF. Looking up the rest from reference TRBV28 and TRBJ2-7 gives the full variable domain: DVKVTQSSRYLVKRTGEKVFLECVQDMDHENMFWYRQDPGLGLRLIYFSYDVKMKEKGDIPEGYSVSREKKERFSLILESASTNQTSMYLCASSSLTSGGPRSYEQYFGPGTRLTVT.

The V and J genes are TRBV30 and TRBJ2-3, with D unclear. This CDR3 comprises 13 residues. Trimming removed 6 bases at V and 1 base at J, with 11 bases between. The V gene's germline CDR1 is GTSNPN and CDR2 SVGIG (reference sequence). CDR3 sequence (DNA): TGTGCCTGTGACGGCTTCCGCACAGATACGCAGTATTTT. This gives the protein CACDGFRTDTQYF.

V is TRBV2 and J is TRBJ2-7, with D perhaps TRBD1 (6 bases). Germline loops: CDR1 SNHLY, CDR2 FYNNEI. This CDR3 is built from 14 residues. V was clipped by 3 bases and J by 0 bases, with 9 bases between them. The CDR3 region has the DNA TGTGCCAGCAGTGACGGGGACATCTCCTACGAGCAGTACTTC. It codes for CASSDGDISYEQYF.

The chain's CDR3 is CASSHIAGENTGELFF. DNA of the CDR3: TGTGCCAGCAGCCACATCGCGGGGGAGAACACCGGGGAGCTGTTTTTT. The chain joins TRBV9 to TRBJ2-2; 7 bases align to TRBD2. The V gene end was trimmed by 4 bases and the J gene end by 1 base; junction bases not matched to a gene: 7. Germline values: CDR1 SGDLS, CDR2 YYNGEE. This CDR3 has 16 amino acids.

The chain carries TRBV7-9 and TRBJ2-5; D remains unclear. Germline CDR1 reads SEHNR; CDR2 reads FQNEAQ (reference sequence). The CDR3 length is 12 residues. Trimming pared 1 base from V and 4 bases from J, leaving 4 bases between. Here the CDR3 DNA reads TGTGCCAGCAGCTTAGATCTAGAGACCCAGTACTTC. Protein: CASSLDLETQYF.

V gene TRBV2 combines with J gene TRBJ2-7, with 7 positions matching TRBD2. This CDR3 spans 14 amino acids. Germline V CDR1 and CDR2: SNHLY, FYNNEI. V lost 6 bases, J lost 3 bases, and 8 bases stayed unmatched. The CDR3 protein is CASSQMGGGYEQYF. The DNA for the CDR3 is TGTGCCAGCAGCCAAATGGGGGGGGGCTACGAGCAGTACTTC.